There are many counts of the clone carrying this T cell receptor (beta chain). These data are taken from a study of T cells in Graves' hyperthyroidism and ophthalmopathy. RNA transcripts yielded amplified TCR beta CDR3 regions. An initial round of RT-PCR targeting the TCR CDR3 relied on the HTBI primer set. MiXCR was run by TCRdb on the multiplex PCR reads, yielding one entry per CDR3 protein. The table includes around 400,000 distinct CDR3 sequences, more than 15% detected once. This TCR was sampled from a woman aged 18-35 years with Graves' hyperthyroidism that later progressed to Graves' ophthalmopathy. Source material: blood.

CDR3 sequence: CASSKAPLRLAGDNEQFF. The CDR3 DNA sequence: TGTGCCAGCTCCAAGGCTCCCCTAAGACTAGCGGGAGACAATGAGCAGTTCTTC. This rearrangement joins TRBV6-1 to TRBJ2-1, with 12 nucleotides matching TRBD2. Trimming cost V 8 bases and J 5 bases; bases outside gene matches: 16. The CDR3 is 18 residues long. Germline assignment: CDR1 MNHNS and CDR2 SASEGT.